This TCR beta chain derives from a study of blood T cells in healthy people across ages. CDR1 and CDR2 from the germline V gene are DFQATT and SNEGSKA (reference sequence). Trimming took off 4 bases at V and 7 bases at J, with 14 bases between the two ends. The length of the CDR3 is 13 residues. Findings and limits, study-wide: Per million T cells, TCR beta diversity dropped roughly linearly as age increased. Naive CD4+ cells and diversity were both higher in long-lived donors than in aged donors.

This clonotype was found many times. As yet, its antigen is unknown. A second roughly 6 to 11 cycle PCR used barcoded and J-beta primers. The authors tagged each cDNA molecule using a template-switch adaptor with 12 random nucleotides. Each CDR3 protein is one row after TCRdb ran MiXCR on the 5' RACE reads. The sample consists of around 800,000 distinct CDR3 sequences, 44% of them appearing once. The gene calls are TRBV20-1 and TRBJ2-1; possible D gene TRBD2, 6 bases. The receptor comes from a man in his 60s in good health. The specimen was blood. The CDR3 is CSAIRDSSNEQFF. DNA of the CDR3: TGCAGTGCTATTCGGGACTCCTCAAATGAGCAGTTCTTC.